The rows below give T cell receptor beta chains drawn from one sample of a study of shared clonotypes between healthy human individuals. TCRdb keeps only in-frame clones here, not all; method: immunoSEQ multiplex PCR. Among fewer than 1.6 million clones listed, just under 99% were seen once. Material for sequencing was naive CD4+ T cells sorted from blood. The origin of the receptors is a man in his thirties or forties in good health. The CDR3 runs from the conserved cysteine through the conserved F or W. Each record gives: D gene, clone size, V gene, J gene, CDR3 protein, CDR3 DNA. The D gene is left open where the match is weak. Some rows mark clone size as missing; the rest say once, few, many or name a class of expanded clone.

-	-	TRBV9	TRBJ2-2	CASSVEGAGELFF	TGTGCCAGCAGCGTAGAGGGGGCCGGGGAGCTGTTTTTT
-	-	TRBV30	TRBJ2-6	CAWSVRDGANVLTF	TGTGCCTGGAGTGTGCGGGACGGGGCCAACGTCCTGACTTTC
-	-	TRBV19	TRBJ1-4	CASSIGQKNEKLFF	TGTGCCAGTAGTATCGGACAGAAGAATGAAAAACTGTTTTTT
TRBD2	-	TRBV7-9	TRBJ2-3	CASSKTSGPAGDTQYF	TGTGCCAGCAGCAAGACTAGCGGACCCGCCGGGGATACGCAGTATTTT
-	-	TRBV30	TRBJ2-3	CASNYGLAFGRTQYF	TGTGCCTCCAACTATGGCCTAGCTTTCGGGCGTACGCAGTATTTT
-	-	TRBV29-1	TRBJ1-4	CSVGTAATNEKLFF	TGCAGCGTTGGGACAGCGGCAACTAATGAAAAACTGTTTTTT
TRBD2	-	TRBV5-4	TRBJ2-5	CASSSGLAGGPEETQYF	TGTGCCAGCAGCTCAGGACTAGCGGGAGGGCCTGAAGAGACCCAGTACTTC
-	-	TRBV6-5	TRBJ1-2	CASSYSRGGGYTF	TGTGCCAGCAGTTACTCGAGGGGGGGAGGCTACACCTTC
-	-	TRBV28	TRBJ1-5	CASSSEGGAGPQHF	TGTGCCAGCAGTTCCGAAGGGGGAGCGGGGCCCCAGCATTTT
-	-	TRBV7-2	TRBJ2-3	CASTLRGGSTDTQYF	TGTGCCAGCACCCTAAGAGGGGGGAGCACAGATACGCAGTATTTT
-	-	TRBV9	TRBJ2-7	CASSRTPYVSSYEQYF	TGTGCCAGCAGTCGAACGCCGTACGTTAGCTCCTACGAGCAGTACTTC
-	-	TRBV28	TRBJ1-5	CASSPGYNSNQPQHF	TGTGCCAGCAGTCCAGGGTACAATAGCAATCAGCCCCAGCATTTT
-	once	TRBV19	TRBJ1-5	CASTPVEGKNQPQHF	TGTGCCAGCACCCCGGTCGAAGGGAAGAATCAGCCCCAGCATTTT
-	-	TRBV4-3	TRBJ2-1	CASSPMKEPGPTNNEQFF	TGCGCCAGCAGCCCCATGAAAGAGCCAGGGCCCACTAACAATGAGCAGTTCTTC
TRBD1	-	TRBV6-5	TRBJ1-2	CASSYSRAGGAYGYTF	TGTGCCAGCAGTTACAGCAGGGCAGGGGGCGCCTATGGCTACACCTTC
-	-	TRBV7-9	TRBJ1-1	CASSLDGLNTEAFF	TGTGCCAGCAGCTTGGACGGATTGAACACTGAAGCTTTCTTT
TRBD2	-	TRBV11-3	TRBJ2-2	CASSDRLAGSGTGELFF	TGTGCCAGCAGCGATAGACTAGCGGGAAGCGGGACCGGGGAGCTGTTTTTT
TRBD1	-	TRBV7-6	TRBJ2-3	CASSSEDRAADTQYF	TGTGCCAGCAGCTCAGAGGACAGGGCGGCAGATACGCAGTATTTT
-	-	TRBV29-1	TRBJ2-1	CSVGTPYNEQFF	TGCAGCGTCGGGACACCATACAATGAGCAGTTCTTC
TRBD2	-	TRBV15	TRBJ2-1	CATSTYTSGRTNEQFF	TGTGCCACCAGCACTTATACTAGCGGGAGAACCAATGAGCAGTTCTTC
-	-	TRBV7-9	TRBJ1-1	CASSLGQGNEAFF	TGTGCCAGCAGCTTAGGGCAGGGAAATGAAGCTTTCTTT
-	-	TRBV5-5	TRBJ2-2	CASSSKVPGSGELFF	TGTGCCAGCAGCTCCAAAGTTCCAGGTTCCGGGGAGCTGTTTTTT
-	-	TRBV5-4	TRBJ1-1	CASSLTDTNTEAFF	TGTGCCAGCAGCTTAACAGACACGAACACTGAAGCTTTCTTT
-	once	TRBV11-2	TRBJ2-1	CASSYDVEQFF	TGTGCCAGCAGCTACGACGTTGAGCAGTTCTTC
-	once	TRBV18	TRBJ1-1	CASSPGQLNTEAFF	TGTGCCAGCTCACCAGGACAGCTGAACACTGAAGCTTTCTTT
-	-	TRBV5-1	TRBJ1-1	CASSLERRNTEAFF	TGCGCCAGCAGCTTGGAGCGGAGGAACACTGAAGCTTTCTTT
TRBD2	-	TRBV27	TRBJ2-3	CASSRVLRREGPDTQYF	TGTGCCAGCAGTCGTGTGCTGAGGCGGGAGGGCCCCGATACGCAGTATTTT
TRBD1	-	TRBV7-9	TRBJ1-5	CASSLSSGTGGANQPQHF	TGTGCCAGCAGCTTATCCTCCGGGACAGGGGGGGCCAATCAGCCCCAGCATTTT
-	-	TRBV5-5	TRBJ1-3	CASRLGEIWGTIYF	TGTGCCAGCAGATTAGGGGAGATCTGGGGCACCATATATTTT
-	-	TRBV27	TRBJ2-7	CASRRSRYYEQYF	TGTGCCAGCAGGCGGAGCAGGTACTACGAGCAGTACTTC
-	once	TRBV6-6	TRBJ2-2	CASSVREELFF	TGTGCCAGCAGCGTTCGGGAGGAGCTGTTTTTT
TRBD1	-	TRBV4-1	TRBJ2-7	CASSQPRDRDHEQYF	TGCGCCAGCAGCCAGCCTCGGGACAGGGACCACGAGCAGTACTTC
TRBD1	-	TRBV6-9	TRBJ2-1	CARLPGQGSSYNEQFF	TGTGCCAGGTTACCGGGACAGGGGAGCTCCTACAATGAGCAGTTCTTC
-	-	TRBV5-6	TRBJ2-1	CASSLAGVSEQFF	TGTGCCAGCAGCTTAGCAGGGGTGAGTGAGCAGTTCTTC
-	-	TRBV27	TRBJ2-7	CASSLFTDRTYEQYF	TGTGCCAGCAGTTTATTTACCGACAGAACCTACGAGCAGTACTTC
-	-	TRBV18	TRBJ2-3	CASSPPSGTGDTQYF	TGTGCCAGCTCACCACCGTCCGGGACCGGAGATACGCAGTATTTT
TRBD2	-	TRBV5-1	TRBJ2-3	CASSVTTGGKGLAGAQDTQYF	TGCGCCAGCAGCGTGACTACAGGGGGAAAAGGACTAGCGGGAGCCCAAGATACGCAGTATTTT
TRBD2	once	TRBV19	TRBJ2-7	CASRASSGKYF	TGTGCCAGTAGGGCCTCTAGCGGGAAATACTTC
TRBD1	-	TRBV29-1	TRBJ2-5	CSVDFRGRRETQYF	TGCAGCGTCGATTTCAGGGGGCGCAGAGAGACCCAGTACTTC
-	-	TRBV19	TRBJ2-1	CASSPMGLYNEQFF	TGTGCCAGTAGTCCTATGGGATTATACAATGAGCAGTTCTTC
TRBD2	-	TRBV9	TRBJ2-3	CASSTTTSGRASDTQYF	TGTGCCAGCAGCACCACGACTAGCGGGAGGGCCTCAGATACGCAGTATTTT
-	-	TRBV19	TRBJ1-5	CASSIDRDQPQHF	TGTGCCAGTAGTATAGACAGGGATCAGCCCCAGCATTTT
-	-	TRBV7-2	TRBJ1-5	CASSTRQFGNQPQHF	TGTGCCAGCAGCACCCGACAGTTCGGGAATCAGCCCCAGCATTTT
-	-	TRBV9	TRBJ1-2	CASSPRRDGYGYTF	TGTGCCAGCAGCCCCCGTAGGGACGGCTATGGCTACACCTTC
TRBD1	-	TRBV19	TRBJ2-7	CARGQSSYEQYF	TGTGCCAGGGGACAGAGCTCCTACGAGCAGTACTTC
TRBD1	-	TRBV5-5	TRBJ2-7	CASSVGQVFRAYEQYF	TGTGCCAGCAGCGTGGGACAGGTATTTAGGGCCTACGAGCAGTACTTC
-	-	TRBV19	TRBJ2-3	CASSPLGATDTQYF	TGTGCCAGTAGCCCTCTTGGGGCTACAGATACGCAGTATTTT
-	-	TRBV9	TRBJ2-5	CASSGPPHGTQYF	TGTGCCAGCAGTGGCCCCCCCCACGGGACCCAGTACTTC